These T cell receptor beta chains were read from a single sample in a study of blood T cell repertoires in COVID-19. Assay: immunoSEQ multiplex PCR; the TCRdb copy retains only in-frame clones and omits some. The sample holds 55,000 to 75,000 clones, around 80% seen once. Material for sequencing was peripheral blood. Receptors originate from a human donor in a cohort sampled during active COVID-19. The CDR3 runs from the conserved cysteine through the conserved F or W. Fields, in order: D gene, clone size, V gene, J gene, CDR3 protein, CDR3 DNA. A D gene is named only where the DNA matches it firmly. Some rows mark clone size as missing; the rest say once, few, many or name a class of expanded clone.

d_call: -; clone_size: -; v_call: TRBV7-8; j_call: TRBJ2-6; cdr3_aa: CASGGRTGANVLTF; cdr3_nt: TGTGCCAGCGGGGGGAGAACTGGGGCCAACGTCCTGACTTTC
d_call: -; clone_size: -; v_call: TRBV2; j_call: TRBJ1-2; cdr3_aa: CASSGDMGPSYGYTF; cdr3_nt: TGTGCCAGCAGTGGAGACATGGGGCCTAGCTATGGCTACACCTTC
d_call: -; clone_size: many; v_call: TRBV7-3; j_call: TRBJ2-1; cdr3_aa: CASSPDGQVDEQFF; cdr3_nt: TGTGCCAGCAGCCCCGACGGACAAGTCGATGAGCAGTTCTTC
d_call: TRBD2; clone_size: -; v_call: TRBV7-9; j_call: TRBJ2-2; cdr3_aa: CASSSGVVGGKANTGELFF; cdr3_nt: TGTGCCAGCAGCTCCGGGGTAGTGGGAGGGAAAGCGAACACCGGGGAGCTGTTTTTT
d_call: TRBD1; clone_size: -; v_call: TRBV4-3; j_call: TRBJ2-5; cdr3_aa: CASSQATGEETQYF; cdr3_nt: TGCGCCAGCAGCCAGGCCACAGGGGAAGAGACCCAGTACTTC
d_call: -; clone_size: -; v_call: TRBV11-2; j_call: TRBJ2-7; cdr3_aa: CASSLGRGLYEQYF; cdr3_nt: TGTGCCAGCAGCTTAGGGAGGGGGCTGTACGAGCAGTACTTC
d_call: TRBD1; clone_size: -; v_call: TRBV6-5; j_call: TRBJ1-1; cdr3_aa: CASSSGTGVTEAFF; cdr3_nt: TGTGCCAGCAGTTCCGGGACAGGGGTGACTGAAGCTTTCTTT
d_call: -; clone_size: -; v_call: TRBV19; j_call: TRBJ1-1; cdr3_aa: CASSLGPGGAFF; cdr3_nt: TGTGCCAGTAGTTTAGGGCCTGGTGGAGCTTTCTTT
d_call: -; clone_size: -; v_call: TRBV20-1; j_call: TRBJ2-1; cdr3_aa: CSASPRQYGQPQAEQFF; cdr3_nt: TGCAGTGCTAGTCCCCGGCAATATGGACAGCCCCAAGCAGAGCAGTTCTTC
d_call: -; clone_size: -; v_call: TRBV6-1; j_call: TRBJ1-4; cdr3_aa: CASSETGAEKLFF; cdr3_nt: TGTGCCAGCAGTGAAACTGGAGCTGAAAAACTGTTTTTT
d_call: -; clone_size: -; v_call: TRBV28; j_call: TRBJ2-5; cdr3_aa: CASSFPPAEGQGETQYF; cdr3_nt: TGTGCCAGCAGTTTCCCCCCCGCGGAGGGCCAAGGGGAGACCCAGTACTTC
d_call: -; clone_size: medium-sized; v_call: TRBV4-1; j_call: TRBJ2-5; cdr3_aa: CASSRYSTGEETQYF; cdr3_nt: TGCGCCAGCAGCCGATATTCTACGGGAGAAGAGACCCAGTACTTC
d_call: -; clone_size: -; v_call: TRBV28; j_call: TRBJ2-1; cdr3_aa: CASSSGGNEQFF; cdr3_nt: TGTGCCAGCAGCAGCGGCGGCAATGAGCAGTTCTTC
d_call: TRBD1; clone_size: -; v_call: TRBV28; j_call: TRBJ2-7; cdr3_aa: CASSFGDRATYEQYF; cdr3_nt: TGTGCCAGCAGTTTTGGGGACAGGGCAACCTACGAGCAGTACTTC
d_call: -; clone_size: -; v_call: TRBV4-2; j_call: TRBJ2-1; cdr3_aa: CASSQEGVREQFF; cdr3_nt: TGTGCCAGCAGCCAAGAGGGCGTTCGGGAGCAGTTCTTC
d_call: TRBD2; clone_size: -; v_call: TRBV25-1; j_call: TRBJ2-5; cdr3_aa: CASSEWASGMMGETQYF; cdr3_nt: TGTGCCAGCAGTGAATGGGCTAGCGGGATGATGGGGGAGACCCAGTACTTC
d_call: TRBD1; clone_size: -; v_call: TRBV2; j_call: TRBJ2-2; cdr3_aa: CASTGTARTGELFF; cdr3_nt: TGTGCCAGCACTGGGACAGCAAGGACCGGGGAGCTGTTTTTT
d_call: -; clone_size: -; v_call: TRBV19; j_call: TRBJ1-5; cdr3_aa: CASTWATNQPQHF; cdr3_nt: TGTGCCAGTACGTGGGCCACGAATCAGCCCCAGCATTTT
d_call: TRBD1; clone_size: few; v_call: TRBV5-8; j_call: TRBJ1-2; cdr3_aa: CASSYRDRVRSGYTF; cdr3_nt: TGTGCCAGCAGCTACCGGGACAGGGTTAGAAGTGGCTACACCTTC
d_call: TRBD2; clone_size: few; v_call: TRBV29-1; j_call: TRBJ2-1; cdr3_aa: CSVSGTSGRNEQFF; cdr3_nt: TGCAGCGTGTCCGGGACTAGCGGGAGGAATGAGCAGTTCTTC
d_call: -; clone_size: -; v_call: TRBV10-1; j_call: TRBJ2-5; cdr3_aa: CASRQSQETQYF; cdr3_nt: TGCGCCAGCAGACAGAGCCAAGAGACCCAGTACTTC
d_call: TRBD1; clone_size: -; v_call: TRBV13; j_call: TRBJ2-3; cdr3_aa: CASSGDSSTDTQYF; cdr3_nt: TGTGCCAGCAGCGGGGACAGTAGCACAGATACGCAGTATTTT
d_call: -; clone_size: -; v_call: TRBV7-3; j_call: TRBJ2-3; cdr3_aa: CASSFLPSSADTQYF; cdr3_nt: TGTGCCAGCAGCTTTCTACCCTCGAGTGCAGATACGCAGTATTTT
d_call: -; clone_size: -; v_call: TRBV9; j_call: TRBJ2-3; cdr3_aa: CASSVRSSTDTQYF; cdr3_nt: TGTGCCAGCAGCGTACGGTCTAGCACAGATACGCAGTATTTT
d_call: -; clone_size: -; v_call: TRBV11-3; j_call: TRBJ1-1; cdr3_aa: CASAQGRNTEAFF; cdr3_nt: TGTGCCAGCGCCCAGGGGAGGAACACTGAAGCTTTCTTT
d_call: TRBD1; clone_size: -; v_call: TRBV18; j_call: TRBJ2-7; cdr3_aa: CASSRGQGTDEQYF; cdr3_nt: TGTGCCAGCTCCCGCGGACAGGGGACAGACGAGCAGTACTTC
d_call: TRBD2; clone_size: -; v_call: TRBV13; j_call: TRBJ2-2; cdr3_aa: CASSSYLAGVNTGELFF; cdr3_nt: TGTGCCAGCAGCTCTTATCTAGCGGGAGTGAACACCGGGGAGCTGTTTTTT
d_call: -; clone_size: -; v_call: TRBV9; j_call: TRBJ2-1; cdr3_aa: CASSDYYNEQFF; cdr3_nt: TGTGCCAGCAGCGATTACTACAATGAGCAGTTCTTC
d_call: -; clone_size: -; v_call: TRBV4-1; j_call: TRBJ2-3; cdr3_aa: CASSLRSAESTDTQYF; cdr3_nt: TGCGCCAGCAGCCTCCGGTCAGCGGAGAGCACAGATACGCAGTATTTT
d_call: TRBD2; clone_size: -; v_call: TRBV4-3; j_call: TRBJ2-2; cdr3_aa: CASSQDRAGAGGELFF; cdr3_nt: TGCGCCAGCAGCCAAGATAGGGCGGGAGCGGGGGGGGAGCTGTTTTTT
d_call: TRBD2; clone_size: once; v_call: TRBV10-3; j_call: TRBJ2-3; cdr3_aa: CAISELRREDGDTQYF; cdr3_nt: TGTGCCATCAGTGAGTTGCGGCGGGAGGACGGAGATACGCAGTATTTT
d_call: -; clone_size: -; v_call: TRBV2; j_call: TRBJ1-5; cdr3_aa: CASSVETGSNQPQHF; cdr3_nt: TGTGCCAGCTCAGTGGAGACGGGAAGCAATCAGCCCCAGCATTTT
d_call: TRBD1; clone_size: -; v_call: TRBV6-5; j_call: TRBJ2-7; cdr3_aa: CASRNQGAYEQYF; cdr3_nt: TGTGCCAGCAGAAACCAGGGGGCCTACGAGCAGTACTTC
d_call: TRBD1; clone_size: -; v_call: TRBV7-3; j_call: TRBJ2-7; cdr3_aa: CASSLIGQGGYEQYF; cdr3_nt: TGTGCCAGCAGCTTAATCGGACAGGGCGGCTACGAGCAGTACTTC
d_call: TRBD2; clone_size: -; v_call: TRBV28; j_call: TRBJ2-1; cdr3_aa: CASRPTSGRRNEQFF; cdr3_nt: TGTGCCAGCAGACCTACTAGCGGGAGGAGGAATGAGCAGTTCTTC
d_call: -; clone_size: -; v_call: TRBV6-1; j_call: TRBJ2-2; cdr3_aa: CASTEKTGTYTGELFF; cdr3_nt: TGTGCCAGCACTGAGAAGACAGGGACTTACACCGGGGAGCTGTTTTTT
d_call: -; clone_size: medium-sized; v_call: TRBV20-1; j_call: TRBJ2-5; cdr3_aa: CSASLLGTRGETQYF; cdr3_nt: TGCAGTGCTAGTCTGCTTGGAACCAGAGGAGAGACCCAGTACTTC
d_call: TRBD2; clone_size: -; v_call: TRBV7-7; j_call: TRBJ2-5; cdr3_aa: CASSAGSPGLAGVRSETQYF; cdr3_nt: TGTGCTAGCAGCGCCGGCTCTCCGGGACTAGCGGGAGTACGGAGTGAGACCCAGTACTTC
d_call: -; clone_size: few; v_call: TRBV7-9; j_call: TRBJ2-7; cdr3_aa: CASSFGTQYEQYF; cdr3_nt: TGTGCCAGCAGCTTCGGGACACAATACGAGCAGTACTTC
d_call: -; clone_size: -; v_call: TRBV6-5; j_call: TRBJ2-5; cdr3_aa: CASSGSPQETQYF; cdr3_nt: TGTGCCAGCAGCGGGAGTCCCCAAGAGACCCAGTACTTC